Listed here are 19 T cell receptor beta chains from one sample, sequenced in a study of radiotherapy plus CTLA-4 blockade in lung cancer (dated by TCRdb to the late 2010s). Libraries were constructed by the immunoSEQ multiplex PCR assay. The table comes from immuneACCESS by way of TCRdb, which keeps in-frame sequences with V and J called. Part of the clones is missing from these tables; in studies checked, under half for an unresolved V gene and the rest for unknown reasons. This sample is represented by tens of thousands of clones; around 72% of them were singletons. Jointly, the top ten make up around 3.4% of the sample. The sequencing here drew on peripheral blood, taken from a patient treated with radiotherapy plus ipilimumab. These receptors were collected from a human donor with non-small cell lung cancer who had a complete response to radiotherapy plus ipilimumab.

The V gene is TRBV29-1, the J gene TRBJ1-2; D not resolved. The CDR3 spans 13 residues. Trimming pared 4 bases from V and 6 bases from J, leaving 15 bases between. Germline CDR1 and CDR2: SQVTM and ANQGSEA. The CDR3 here is CSVARGGRDGYTF. Here the CDR3 DNA reads TGCAGCGTTGCCCGAGGAGGGAGAGATGGCTACACCTTC.

The gene calls are TRBV11-3 and TRBJ2-7; D call uncertain. Trimming shortened V by 4 bases and J by 1 base, and 11 bases separated the two germline ends. The CDR3 has 14 amino acids. CDR1 is SGHNT, CDR2 YENEEA, per germline. The CDR3 protein is CASSSRQVSYEQYF. For the CDR3, the DNA is TGTGCCAGCAGCTCAAGGCAGGTGTCCTACGAGCAGTACTTC.

J is TRBJ1-5 and V is TRBV10-2; 7 nucleotides agree with TRBD1. J gave up 4 bases and V 6 bases, and 6 bases lay outside the gene matches. Germline loops: CDR1 WSHSY, CDR2 SAAADI. The CDR3 has 14 amino acids. The CDR3 loop reads CASRTGMSNQPQHF. CDR3 DNA sequence: TGCGCCAGCAGGACAGGGATGAGTAATCAGCCCCAGCATTTT.

The rearrangement uses TRBV5-1 and TRBJ1-1, with a weak D call TRBD1 (6 bases). The CDR3 totals 16 residues. CDR1 SGHRS and CDR2 YFSETQ come from the germline V gene. The V end lost 7 bases, the J end lost 4 bases, and 23 bases lay between the germline ends. Here the CDR3 DNA reads TGCGCCAGCCGCATTAGTCTGGGACAAAGTAGCACTGAAGCTTTCTTT. Residues: CASRISLGQSSTEAFF.

The chain links TRBV7-9 to TRBJ1-4, with 7 bases fitting TRBD1. The CDR3 covers 16 residues. V was pared by 5 bases and J by 0 bases, with 6 bases of the junction left unmatched. Germline V gene sequence: CDR1 SEHNR, CDR2 FQNEAQ (reference sequence). CDR3 loop: CASSPDRIATNEKLFF. Here the CDR3 DNA reads TGTGCCAGCAGCCCGGACAGGATTGCAACTAATGAAAAACTGTTTTTT.

This chain uses TRBV4-3 with TRBJ2-1; 7 bases line up with TRBD1. The trim removed 4 bases at V and 4 bases at J, leaving 10 bases unmatched. The CDR3 covers 16 residues. The V gene's germline CDR1 is LGHNA and CDR2 YSLEER. The CDR3 region has the DNA TGCGCCAGCAGCCCGGGGACAGCTGAGACGTACAATGAGCAGTTCTTC. Its protein product is CASSPGTAETYNEQFF.

The V call is TRBV21-1, the J call TRBJ2-7; the table assigns TRBD2, which was not confirmed against the DNA. TRBV21-1 is a known pseudogene. The CDR3 runs 15 residues. CDR3 sequence reads: CASSKGGRAVYEQYF. The CDR3 DNA reads as TGTGCCAGCAGCAAAGGGGGGAGGGCCGTCTACGAGCAGTACTTC.

This clone occurred a few times. V and J are TRBV12-5 and TRBJ2-2, with D tentatively TRBD1 (5 bases). Trimming pared 1 base from V and 2 bases from J, leaving 11 bases between. Germline CDR1 and CDR2: LGHNT and FRNRAP. The length of the CDR3 is 16 residues. CDR3 sequence reads: CASGLGTSSNTGELFF. CDR3 nucleotides: TGTGCTAGTGGTTTGGGGACATCCTCTAACACCGGGGAGCTGTTTTTT.

This clone has just a few counts. The chain has TRBV4-3 and TRBJ2-2, with TRBD1 as a possible D gene (6 bases). V lost 5 bases and J lost 6, with 13 bases in between. From germline, CDR1 is LGHNA and CDR2 YSLEER. The CDR3 spans 14 residues. The CDR3 sequence: CASSSHRVPGELFF. In DNA, the CDR3 is TGCGCCAGCAGCTCTCACAGGGTCCCCGGGGAGCTGTTTTTT.

The V call is TRBV7-9, the J call TRBJ2-2; tentatively, D is TRBD1 (6 bases). This CDR3 region has 15 residues. Germline assignment: CDR1 SEHNR and CDR2 FQNEAQ (reference sequence). Trimming took 5 bases from V and 3 from J, leaving 13 bases between them. The CDR3 DNA reads as TGTGCCAGCAGCCCGCCAGGGGCCCACACCGGGGAGCTGTTTTTT. Its translation: CASSPPGAHTGELFF.

The V gene is TRBV19, the J gene TRBJ1-1; possible D gene TRBD1, 5 bases. CDR1 is LNHDA and CDR2 is SQIVND in the germline V gene (reference sequence). The CDR3 is 15 residues long. V was pared by 2 bases and J by 6 bases, with 16 bases between. As DNA, the CDR3 is TGTGCCAGTAGTATATCGGAGGGGCTGGGCTCTGAAGCTTTCTTT. Amino acids: CASSISEGLGSEAFF. Full variable domain (outside the CDR3, taken from reference TRBV19 and TRBJ1-1): DGGITQSPKYLFRKEGQNVTLSCEQNLNHDAMYWYRQDPGQGLRLIYYSQIVNDFQKGDIAEGYSVSREKKESFPLTVTSAQKNPTAFYLCASSISEGLGSEAFFGQGTRLTVV.

The rearrangement links TRBV6-6 to TRBJ1-1; a weak D match, TRBD1 (5 bases). Looked up from germline, CDR1 is MNHNY and CDR2 is SVGAGI (reference sequence). The CDR3 has 13 amino acids. V lost 6 bases and J lost 4, with 12 bases in between. Here the CDR3 DNA reads TGTGCCAGCAGAGACCAGGGTCCCACTGAAGCTTTCTTT. It encodes CASRDQGPTEAFF.

This chain joins TRBV7-9 and TRBJ2-3, with D perhaps TRBD2 (6 bases). CDR1 is SEHNR, CDR2 FQNEAQ, per germline (reference sequence). Trimming cost V 4 bases and J 2 bases, with 13 bases left between them. This CDR3 has 15 residues. The CDR3, as DNA: TGTGCCAGCAGCTCGGACCGGGACTTCACAGATACGCAGTATTTT. Translated: CASSSDRDFTDTQYF.

This clone was detected only a few times. This chain joins TRBV19 and TRBJ2-7; weak D call: TRBD2 (6 bases). CDR1 is LNHDA and CDR2 is SQIVND in the germline V gene (reference sequence). The length of the CDR3 is 12 residues. Trimming stripped 3 bases from V and 7 bases from J, with 10 bases between. The CDR3 DNA is TGTGCCAGTAGTATCGGGGGTCGAGAGCAGTACTTC. Translating it yields CASSIGGREQYF.

The chain joins TRBV5-5 to TRBJ2-2; D is unclear. The CDR3 sequence is 16 residues long. Trimming pared 0 bases from V and 3 bases from J, leaving 12 bases between. The germline gives CDR1 SGHKS, CDR2 YYEKEE (reference sequence). CDR3 protein: CASSLVPSRDTGELFF. CDR3 nucleotides: TGTGCCAGCAGCTTGGTCCCCAGTCGGGACACCGGGGAGCTGTTTTTT.

CDR3 sequence: CASRRGLLNTEAFF. CDR3 sequence (DNA): TGTGCCAGCAGGCGTGGACTTCTGAACACTGAAGCTTTCTTT. The rearrangement joins TRBV6-5 to TRBJ1-1; D is undetermined. Trimming shortened V by 6 bases and J by 0 bases, and 11 bases separated the two germline ends. This CDR3 contains 14 residues. Germline-derived CDR1 and CDR2 are MNHEY and SVGAGI.

This rearrangement joins TRBV2 to TRBJ1-4; the D is unclear. The V end was cut by 2 bases, the J end by 7 bases, with 8 bases between. Looked up from germline, CDR1 is SNHLY and CDR2 is FYNNEI. This CDR3 has 13 amino acids. As DNA, the CDR3 is TGTGCCAGCAGTGAACGGGGAGGTGAAAAACTGTTTTTT. It is translated as CASSERGGEKLFF. Full variable domain (outside the CDR3, taken from reference TRBV2 and TRBJ1-4): EPEVTQTPSHQVTQMGQEVILRCVPISNHLYFYWYRQILGQKVEFLVSFYNNEISEKSEIFDDQFSVERPDGSNFTLKIRSTKLEDSAMYFCASSERGGEKLFFGSGTQLSVL.

The chain recombines TRBV29-1 with TRBJ2-3; D is ambiguous. Trimming left V 1 base short and J 4 bases short, with 6 bases between. The CDR3 covers 12 residues. The V gene's germline CDR1 is SQVTM and CDR2 ANQGSEA. CDR3 DNA sequence: TGCAGCGTTGAAGGAGCGCCAGATACGCAGTATTTT. It is translated as CSVEGAPDTQYF.

V gene TRBV5-1 combines with J gene TRBJ2-5; TRBD2 aligns across 10 bases. V shed 4 bases and J 4 bases; nucleotides not matched to a gene: 10. The CDR3 sequence is 16 residues long. Germline V gives CDR1 SGHRS, CDR2 YFSETQ. The CDR3 sequence: CASSPSGRAGGETQYF. DNA of the CDR3: TGCGCCAGCAGCCCGAGCGGGAGGGCCGGTGGAGAGACCCAGTACTTC.